A single sample is the source of the 31 T cell receptor beta chains below, sequenced in a study of blood T cell repertoires in COVID-19. Measured with immunoSEQ multiplex PCR; TCRdb has only the in-frame clones, and not every one. The data contain approximately 75,000 clones, approximately 79% of them seen just once; the ten biggest clones take up 2.6%. Sequenced: peripheral blood. The receptors come from a human donor with acute or convalescent COVID-19. The donor label of this sample is uncertain.

The chain is built from TRBV2 and TRBJ2-7; 8 nucleotides line up with TRBD1. V lost 7 bases, J lost 3 bases, and 5 bases stayed unmatched. This CDR3 has 13 amino acids. CDR1 is SNHLY, CDR2 FYNNEI, per germline. The DNA for the CDR3 is TGTGCCAGCAACCCGGACAGGGACTACGAGCAGTACGTC. Its translation is CASNPDRDYEQYV.

The V call is TRBV4-3, the J call TRBJ1-2; D is ambiguous. V lost 0 bases, J lost 7 bases, and 12 bases lay in between. The CDR3 totals 14 residues. Germline CDR1 LGHNA, CDR2 YSLEER. CDR3 nucleotide sequence: TGCGCCAGCAGCCAAGACCCCGTGTCGGTTGGCTACACCTTC. Amino acids: CASSQDPVSVGYTF.

The chain has TRBV6-1 and TRBJ1-5; D may be TRBD1 (5 bases). This CDR3 comprises 17 residues. V was trimmed by 2 bases and J by 2 bases, leaving 16 bases between them. Germline CDR1 and CDR2: MNHNS and SASEGT. Here the CDR3 DNA reads TGTGCCAGCAGTGAACCGACAGTACTCTGGCGCAATCAGCCCCAGCATTTT. Translation: CASSEPTVLWRNQPQHF.

The chain carries TRBV5-1 and TRBJ1-3; no reliable D call. The germline V gene encodes CDR1 SGHRS and CDR2 YFSETQ. The CDR3 is made up of 12 amino acids. Trimming pared 5 bases from V and 4 bases from J, leaving 7 bases between. The CDR3 loop is CASSPEGNTIYF. The CDR3, as DNA: TGCGCCAGCAGTCCAGAAGGAAACACCATATATTTT.

This clone was picked up a small number of times. The J gene is TRBJ1-2, the V gene TRBV11-2, with 7 positions matching TRBD1. The V and J ends lost 3 bases and 8 bases, in that order; junction bases with no gene match: 3. CDR1 is SGHAT and CDR2 is FQNNGV in the germline V gene. The CDR3 sequence is 12 residues long. Here the CDR3 reads CASSFRQGGYTF. CDR3 sequence (DNA): TGTGCCAGCAGCTTCCGACAGGGAGGCTACACCTTC.

For the CDR3, the DNA is TGTGCCAGCTCACCGGACAGGGCTGGCTACACCTTC. Translated: CASSPDRAGYTF. The chain joins TRBV18 to TRBJ1-2; 8 bases match TRBD1. This CDR3 has 12 amino acids. V trimming: 3 bases; J trimming: 7 bases; junction bases outside the gene matches: 1. CDR1 is KGHSH and CDR2 is LQKENI in the germline V gene.

The chain has TRBV24-1 and TRBJ2-5; 9 nucleotides align to TRBD1. The CDR3 spans 14 residues. Trimming at V came to 6 bases and at J to 5 bases, leaving 6 bases not matched to a gene. Germline-derived CDR1 and CDR2 are KGHDR and SFDVKD. The CDR3 protein is CATSIGTGYETQYF. In nucleotides, the CDR3 is TGTGCCACCAGTATCGGGACAGGGTACGAGACCCAGTACTTC.

The rearrangement joins TRBV18 to TRBJ2-1; D possibly corresponds to TRBD2 (6 bases). This CDR3 comprises 17 residues. V lost 6 bases, J lost 1 base, and 19 bases lay in between. Per germline, CDR1 KGHSH and CDR2 LQKENI. The DNA for the CDR3 is TGTGCCAGCTCCCGAGCGTTGGGGGGTGGTTCCTACAATGAGCAGTTCTTC. Amino acid sequence: CASSRALGGGSYNEQFF.

This CDR3 reads CASSLAGQGGLEQYF. In nucleotides, the CDR3 is TGCGCCAGCAGCTTGGCAGGACAGGGGGGGCTCGAGCAGTACTTC. The chain carries TRBV5-1 and TRBJ2-7, with 10 bases aligning to TRBD1. After removal of 0 bases from V and 6 bases from J, the junction contained 6 bases not matched to a gene. Germline lookup yields CDR1 SGHRS and CDR2 YFSETQ. This CDR3 comprises 15 residues.

This clone was detected once. The chain recombines TRBV7-3 with TRBJ2-3; 8 bases match TRBD2. The trim removed 4 bases at V and 4 bases at J, leaving 10 bases unmatched. Germline lookup yields CDR1 SGHTA and CDR2 FQGTGA. The CDR3 runs to 16 residues. CDR3 region: CASSSTSGRRSDTQYF. The CDR3 region has the DNA TGTGCCAGCAGCTCTACCAGCGGGAGACGCTCAGATACGCAGTATTTT.

This sequence joins TRBV30 and TRBJ1-3, with D possibly being TRBD1 (6 bases). The CDR3 contains 17 residues. V gave up 1 base and J gave up 0 bases, with 16 bases separating them. CDR1 and CDR2 (germline): GTSNPN, SVGIG (reference sequence). The CDR3 spells CAWSAASGDYSGNTIYF. CDR3 bases: TGTGCCTGGAGTGCCGCGTCAGGGGACTACTCTGGAAACACCATATATTTT.

The V call is TRBV28, the J call TRBJ1-2; D gene ambiguous. This CDR3 has 11 amino acids. The V gene lost 5 bases and the J gene lost 4 bases, with 5 bases spanning the gap. Germline V gives CDR1 MDHEN, CDR2 SYDVKM. The CDR3: CASSLSYGYTF. Written as DNA, the CDR3 is TGTGCCAGCAGTCTTTCCTATGGCTACACCTTC.

The chain is built from TRBV7-3 and TRBJ2-3; D possibly corresponds to TRBD1 (6 bases). The V gene's germline CDR1 is SGHTA and CDR2 FQGTGA. The CDR3 runs 14 residues. V was pared by 5 bases and J by 0 bases, with 9 bases between. Here the CDR3 DNA reads TGTGCCAGCAGCCTGGGGGCTAGCACAGATACGCAGTATTTT. Its protein is CASSLGASTDTQYF.

The rearrangement uses TRBV7-9 and TRBJ2-2; D possibly corresponds to TRBD2 (6 bases). Looked up from germline, CDR1 is SEHNR and CDR2 is FQNEAQ (reference sequence). The V gene lost 3 bases and the J gene lost 5 bases, with 7 bases spanning the gap. The CDR3 is 13 residues long. The CDR3 region has the DNA TGTGCCAGCAGCTTTAGCGGAACCGGGGAGCTGTTTTTT. The encoded protein is CASSFSGTGELFF.

The genes are TRBV5-5 and TRBJ2-4, with 8 bases aligning to TRBD1. CDR3 length: 16 amino acids. From germline, CDR1 is SGHKS and CDR2 YYEKEE (reference sequence). Trimming took 4 bases from V and 0 from J; bases not matched to a gene: 6. The CDR3 nucleotides are TGTGCCAGCAGCGAACAGGGGGGTTTAGCCAAAAACATTCAGTACTTC. Amino acid sequence: CASSEQGGLAKNIQYF.

V is TRBV28 and J is TRBJ2-1; D is undetermined. Germline V gene sequence: CDR1 MDHEN, CDR2 SYDVKM. The V end lost 2 bases, the J end lost 10 bases, and 9 bases lay between the germline ends. The length of the CDR3 is 12 residues. The CDR3 spells CASSLLGQEQFF. The DNA for the CDR3 is TGTGCCAGCAGTTTACTGGGCCAGGAGCAGTTCTTC. The complete variable domain, with remaining parts taken from reference TRBV28 and TRBJ2-1, reads DVKVTQSSRYLVKRTGEKVFLECVQDMDHENMFWYRQDPGLGLRLIYFSYDVKMKEKGDIPEGYSVSREKKERFSLILESASTNQTSMYLCASSLLGQEQFFGPGTRLTVL.

The rearrangement links TRBV6-5 to TRBJ1-4, with 9 bases aligning to TRBD1. The CDR3 contains 14 residues. Germline CDR1 MNHEY, CDR2 SVGAGI. The trim removed 6 bases at V and 7 bases at J, leaving 6 bases unmatched. CDR3 bases: TGTGCCAGCAGAGCGACAGGGGGAGGTGAAAAACTGTTTTTT. This translates into CASRATGGGEKLFF.

The chain uses TRBV5-4 and TRBJ1-2; tentatively, D is TRBD1 (5 bases). This CDR3 is 15 amino acids long. V lost 5 bases, J lost 3 bases, and 17 bases lay in between. Germline assignment: CDR1 SGHNT and CDR2 YYREEE (reference sequence). CDR3: CASSSTDRFYYGYTF. The DNA for the CDR3 is TGTGCCAGCAGTTCGACAGATCGATTCTACTATGGCTACACCTTC.

The gene calls are TRBV7-2 and TRBJ1-4, with 7 bases that match TRBD1. J was trimmed by 4 bases and V by 1 base; bases with no gene match: 3. Germline CDR1 and CDR2: SGHTA and FQGNSA. This CDR3 spans 15 amino acids. The CDR3 spells CASSLVPGGNEKLFF. CDR3 nucleotide sequence: TGTGCCAGCAGCTTAGTGCCAGGGGGTAATGAAAAACTGTTTTTT. Full variable domain (outside the CDR3, taken from reference TRBV7-2 and TRBJ1-4): GAGVSQSPSNKVTEKGKDVELRCDPISGHTALYWYRQSLGQGLEFLIYFQGNSAPDKSGLPSDRFSAERTGGSVSTLTIQRTQQEDSAVYLCASSLVPGGNEKLFFGSGTQLSVL.

V gene TRBV6-2 or TRBV6-3 combines with J gene TRBJ1-1; TRBD1 agrees at 8 bases. CDR3 length: 15 amino acids. Per germline, CDR1 MNHEY and CDR2 SVGEGT. After removal of 0 bases from V and 8 bases from J, the junction contained 8 bases not matched to a gene. The CDR3 loop reads CASSYSGTGKPEAFF. The CDR3 DNA reads as TGTGCCAGCAGTTACTCTGGGACAGGTAAACCCGAAGCTTTCTTT.

The sample holds one count of this clone. The rearrangement joins TRBV7-7 to TRBJ1-3; TRBD1 agrees at 8 bases. Germline CDR1 reads SSHAT; CDR2 reads FNYEAQ (reference sequence). V was pared by 3 bases and J by 2 bases, with 3 bases of the junction left unmatched. This CDR3 is 15 amino acids long. CDR3 nucleotide sequence: TGTGCCAGCAGCTTCGCGACAGGGGCTGGAAACACCATATATTTT. This gives the protein CASSFATGAGNTIYF.

The chain joins TRBV11-1 to TRBJ2-1; D perhaps matches TRBD2 (6 bases). The V gene lost 1 base and the J gene lost 5 bases, with 9 bases spanning the gap. The V gene's germline CDR1 is SGHAT and CDR2 FQDESV (reference sequence). This CDR3 spans 14 amino acids. CDR3 bases: TGTGCCAGCAGCTTAGGACTAGTGAACAATGAGCAGTTCTTC. Protein sequence: CASSLGLVNNEQFF.

In this sample, this clone turned up once. The rearrangement joins TRBV4-1 to TRBJ2-7, with TRBD1 matching over 7 bases. This CDR3 contains 13 residues. V trimming: 3 bases; J trimming: 2 bases; junction bases outside the gene matches: 1. CDR1 and CDR2 (germline): MGHRA, YSYEKL. The CDR3 loop is CASSQTGTYEQYF. Here the CDR3 DNA reads TGCGCCAGCAGCCAGACAGGGACCTACGAGCAGTACTTC.

This rearrangement joins TRBV28 to TRBJ2-5; TRBD1 matches at 12 bases. Losses at the gene ends were 6 bases for V and 4 bases for J; bases not matched to a gene: 6. CDR1 MDHEN and CDR2 SYDVKM come from the germline V gene. This CDR3 comprises 15 residues. The CDR3 here is CASSLPGQGAETQYF. For the CDR3, the DNA is TGTGCCAGCAGCCTCCCGGGACAGGGGGCAGAGACCCAGTACTTC.

The chain carries TRBV3-1 (or the pseudogene TRBV3-2) and TRBJ2-1, with D tentatively TRBD1 (6 bases). There are 12 residues in the CDR3. CDR1 LGHDT and CDR2 YNNKEL come from the germline V gene (reference sequence). With 5 bases removed from V and 12 bases from J, the gap between germline ends came to 14 bases. CDR3 bases: TGTGCCAGCAGCACTGGGACACGGGGGCAGTTCTTC. It is translated as CASSTGTRGQFF.

The V and J genes are TRBV18 and TRBJ1-6, with 7 nucleotides matching TRBD1. V was clipped by 5 bases and J by 8 bases; unmatched bases: 3. The CDR3 extends over 13 amino acids. Per germline, CDR1 KGHSH and CDR2 LQKENI. CDR3 in amino acids: CASSNDRDSPLHF. The CDR3 nucleotides read TGTGCCAGCTCAAATGACAGGGATTCACCCCTCCACTTT.

This clone was counted a single time. The J gene is TRBJ1-5, the V gene TRBV20-1; 7 bases line up with TRBD1. CDR3 length equals 13 residues. The ends lost 3 bases at V and 3 bases at J; junction bases unmatched: 2. From germline, CDR1 is DFQATT and CDR2 SNEGSKA (reference sequence). CDR3 protein: CSASGQVNQPQHF. DNA of the CDR3: TGCAGTGCTAGTGGACAGGTCAATCAGCCCCAGCATTTT.

The chain uses TRBV7-2 and TRBJ1-4; a possible D gene is TRBD1 (6 bases). This CDR3 has 15 amino acids. The ends were cut back, 4 bases at V and 6 bases at J, with 15 bases in the middle. CDR1 and CDR2 (germline): SGHTA, FQGNSA. CDR3 sequence (DNA): TGTGCCAGCAGCTCCGGACAGCTAAACCATGAAAAACTGTTTTTT. It specifies CASSSGQLNHEKLFF.

This clone appeared a single time. This chain joins TRBV11-2 and TRBJ2-3; D may be TRBD1 (6 bases). Per germline, CDR1 SGHAT and CDR2 FQNNGV. The CDR3 spans 15 residues. With 3 bases removed from V and 2 bases from J, the gap between germline ends came to 12 bases. The chain's CDR3 is CASSLTGRLTDTQYF. In nucleotides, the CDR3 is TGTGCCAGCAGCTTGACAGGACGGCTCACAGATACGCAGTATTTT.

The V and J genes are TRBV21-1 and TRBJ1-1; TRBD1 reflects the table's D call only, with no check against the DNA. TRBV21-1 is annotated as a pseudogene. The CDR3 covers 15 residues. The CDR3 nucleotides read TGTGCCAGCAGCTTCTTCGGGACACCCAACACTGAAGCTTTCTTT. Residues: CASSFFGTPNTEAFF.

The chain employs TRBV2 and TRBJ2-1; TRBD1 is a possible D gene (6 bases). Looked up from germline, CDR1 is SNHLY and CDR2 is FYNNEI. Between the trimmed V and J ends, which lost 5 bases and 3 bases, there was a span of 14 bases. This CDR3 contains 15 residues. As DNA, the CDR3 is TGTGCCAGCAGTTCCAATTGGGGGCTCTACAATGAGCAGTTCTTC. Its translation is CASSSNWGLYNEQFF.